A selection of T cell receptor beta chains follows, all from one sample in a study of glioma-infiltrating T cells after dendritic cell vaccination. Sequencing used immunoSEQ multiplex PCR; TCRdb keeps in-frame clones, though not all of them. Among roughly 87,000 clones listed, about four fifths were seen once. This sample comprised blood, obtained after dendritic cell vaccination. The receptors derive from a human donor with glioblastoma. CDR3s include the opening cysteine and the closing phenylalanine or tryptophan. D genes are given only for firm matches. Part of the rows lack a size; the others show once, few, many or a class for expanded clones.

>.|.|TRBV28|TRBJ1-6
TGTGCCAGCAGTTTAAGTCAGTTTAATTCACCCCTCCACTTT
CASSLSQFNSPLHF
>.|TRBD1|TRBV27|TRBJ1-1
TGTGCCAGCAGACAGGGGCCCCGGTATACTGAAGCTTTCTTT
CASRQGPRYTEAFF
>.|TRBD1|TRBV10-3|TRBJ1-1
TGTGCCATCAGAACCGGGACAGGGTCGGGCACTGAAGCTTTCTTT
CAIRTGTGSGTEAFF
>.|.|TRBV5-1|TRBJ2-2
TGCGCCAGCAGCTTGGATGGGACGGGAGTTGGCGGGGAGCTGTTTTTT
CASSLDGTGVGGELFF
>.|.|TRBV5-4|TRBJ1-2
TGTGCCAGCAGCTTAACAGGGAAAGTCGGCTATGGCTACACCTTC
CASSLTGKVGYGYTF
>.|TRBD2|TRBV7-3|TRBJ2-1
TGTGCCAGCAGCCCGAGCGGGGGAGCCGACAATGAGCAGTTCTTC
CASSPSGGADNEQFF
>few|.|TRBV7-6|TRBJ2-1
TGTGCCAGCAGCTTGGTCGGGAGTGATGAGCAGTTCTTC
CASSLVGSDEQFF
>.|.|TRBV7-2|TRBJ2-5
TGTGCCAGCAGCTTAAAGGGGCAGGGCGGAGAGACCCAGTACTTC
CASSLKGQGGETQYF
>few|TRBD1|TRBV7-8|TRBJ2-7
TGTGCCAGCAGCCCGACAGGGCCGGGCGAGCAGTACTTC
CASSPTGPGEQYF
>.|.|TRBV6-1|TRBJ1-4
TGTGCCAGCAGTGGGGAGTGGACAGACAGCAATGAAAAACTGTTTTTT
CASSGEWTDSNEKLFF
>.|.|TRBV5-4|TRBJ1-1
TGTGCCAGCAGCCGACAGCCTATGAACACTGAAGCTTTCTTT
CASSRQPMNTEAFF
>.|.|TRBV23-1|TRBJ1-1
TGCGCCAGCAGCTTAAAGTCGAACACGAACACTGAAGCTTTCTTT
CASSLKSNTNTEAFF
>few|.|TRBV13|TRBJ2-4
TGTGCCAGCAGCATGGGACTGGGTAACATTCAGTACTTC
CASSMGLGNIQYF